A selection of T cell receptor beta chains follows, all from one sample in a study of Graves' ophthalmopathy and Graves' hyperthyroidism. TCRdb reprocessed the multiplex PCR reads via MiXCR and lists one record per CDR3 protein. This sample has about 1.1 million distinct CDR3 sequences, with about 40% found just once. Input material: peripheral blood or thyroid tissue (not recorded which). These receptor sequences come from an adult man with Graves' hyperthyroidism. CDR3s include the opening cysteine and the closing phenylalanine or tryptophan. A D gene is named only where the DNA matches it firmly. Some rows have no size entry. The others give once, few or many, or a class for an expanded clone.

V	size	length	D	J	DNA	CDR3
TRBV7-3	.	18	.	TRBJ2-6	TGTGCCAGCAGCTCGACAGACCGCTACAGTGCTGGGGCCAACGTCCTGACTTTC	CASSSTDRYSAGANVLTF
TRBV12-3/TRBV12-4	few	14	.	TRBJ1-1	TGTGCCAGCAGTTTATCGGCAAGCGACACTGAAGCTTTCTTT	CASSLSASDTEAFF
TRBV19	.	15	.	TRBJ1-4	TGTGCCAGTAGTCTCGGAGCAGCGCTTAATGAAAAACTGTTTTTT	CASSLGAALNEKLFF
TRBV10-3	few	14	TRBD1	TRBJ1-2	TGTGCCATCAGTGAACCGGACAGGGGTGGGAGCTACACCTTC	CAISEPDRGGSYTF
TRBV20-1	few	15	.	TRBJ2-5	TGCAGTGCAAGAAGAACCGGGACAACCAAAGAGACCCAGTACTTC	CSARRTGTTKETQYF
TRBV19	.	15	.	TRBJ2-6	TGTGACATCGGTAGGGGGTACTCTGGGGCCAACGTCCTGACTTTC	CDIGRGYSGANVLTF
TRBV20-1	few	14	.	TRBJ2-2	TGCAGTGCCAGGGGTCAGGGGTGGACCGGGGAGCTGTTTTTT	CSARGQGWTGELFF
TRBV29-1	.	12	.	TRBJ2-7	TGCAGCGTTGAAGGGGGAAACTACGAGCAGTACTTC	CSVEGGNYEQYF
TRBV6-2/TRBV6-3	.	17	TRBD2	TRBJ2-5	TGTGCCAGCAGTACGGGACTAGCGGGGACAGTTCAAGAGGCCCAGTACTTC	CASSTGLAGTVQEAQYF
TRBV5-1	few	12	.	TRBJ1-1	TGCGCCAGCAGACGGACAGACGCTGAAGCTTTCTTT	CASRRTDAEAFF
TRBV5-5	many	14	.	TRBJ1-2	TGTGCCAGCAGCTTGGAGCGATCCGGCTATGGCTACACCTTC	CASSLERSGYGYTF
TRBV12-3/TRBV12-4	few	15	.	TRBJ1-6	TGTGCCAGCAGGAAAGGGACACCTCGTAATTCACCCCTCCACTTT	CASRKGTPRNSPLHF
TRBV4-3	many	14	TRBD1	TRBJ2-7	TGCGCCAGCAGCCATGGACAGGCCGGCTACGAGCAGTACTTC	CASSHGQAGYEQYF
TRBV2	many	14	.	TRBJ2-7	TGTGCCAGCAGTGATACGGGCCAGCTCGACGAGCAGTACTTC	CASSDTGQLDEQYF
TRBV5-1	many	14	.	TRBJ1-6	TGCGCCAGCAGCAGGGGGACGTTAAATTCACCCCTCCACTTT	CASSRGTLNSPLHF
TRBV9	few	15	.	TRBJ2-5	TGTGCCAGCAGCTTAACGGGGCCGGGGCTTGAGACCCAGTACTTC	CASSLTGPGLETQYF
TRBV7-9	once	15	.	TRBJ1-1	TGTGCCAGCAGCTTGGGTCCCGGAGAAGGCACTGAAGCTTTCTTT	CASSLGPGEGTEAFF
TRBV5-6	.	15	TRBD1	TRBJ1-2	TGTGCCAGCAGCTTGACGACAGGGGGGAGTTATGGCTACACCTTC	CASSLTTGGSYGYTF
TRBV13	.	13	.	TRBJ1-5	TGTGCCAGCAGCCAGTCAGGGGTAGAGCCCCAGCATTTT	CASSQSGVEPQHF
TRBV6-5	many	11	.	TRBJ1-2	TGTGCCACCCAAGGCGCCTATGGCTACACCTTC	CATQGAYGYTF
TRBV7-2	.	15	.	TRBJ2-7	TGTGCCAGCAATCTGGGCCTCCCGATGGGTTACGAGCAGTACTTC	CASNLGLPMGYEQYF
TRBV20-1	many	17	.	TRBJ1-2	TGCAGTGCTGCCCCTGCGAGGGGCAGGGGAGCTAACTATGGCTACACCTTC	CSAAPARGRGANYGYTF
TRBV6-6	.	14	TRBD1	TRBJ1-1	TGTGCCATCAAAGACAGGGAACGGAACACTGAAGCTTTCTTT	CAIKDRERNTEAFF
TRBV4-1	.	17	.	TRBJ1-6	TGCGCCAGCAGCCAAGAGCCTAGTCCAGGAAGTAATTCACCCCTCCACTTT	CASSQEPSPGSNSPLHF
TRBV30	.	14	TRBD1	TRBJ1-5	TGTGCCTGGAGTGGCGGGACAGGAAATCAGCCCCAGCATTTT	CAWSGGTGNQPQHF
TRBV9	few	15	TRBD1	TRBJ2-7	TGTGCCAGCAGCCCCGGGACAGCCAGAAACTACGAGCAGTACTTC	CASSPGTARNYEQYF
TRBV20-1	.	14	TRBD1	TRBJ1-3	TGCAGTGCTAGTTACGGGACAGGCGGAAACACCATATATTTT	CSASYGTGGNTIYF
TRBV5-1	many	15	.	TRBJ2-2	TGCGCCAGCAGCTTGGTCAAGGGAGACACCGGGGAGCTGTTTTTT	CASSLVKGDTGELFF
TRBV10-3	.	17	.	TRBJ2-2	TGTGCCATCAGTTTGACAGGGGACTACGAGAAGGCCGGGGAGCTGTTTTTT	CAISLTGDYEKAGELFF
TRBV29-1	many	14	.	TRBJ2-7	TGCAGCGTAGAGACAGAGAAAAGCTCCTACGAGCAGTACTTC	CSVETEKSSYEQYF
TRBV2	many	13	.	TRBJ1-2	TGTGCCAGCAGGGCGGCAGGGGAATATGGCTACACCTTC	CASRAAGEYGYTF
TRBV27	few	13	.	TRBJ2-5	TGTGCCAGCAGCTTGTCCCCATTAGAGACCCAGTACTTC	CASSLSPLETQYF
TRBV7-2	.	18	TRBD2	TRBJ2-3	TGTGCCAGCAGCTTAGGACTAGCGGGAGCATGGGGCACAGATACGCAGTATTTT	CASSLGLAGAWGTDTQYF
TRBV5-4	few	15	TRBD1	TRBJ2-7	TGTGCCAGCAGCGCCACAGGGGGAGTAGGCTACGAGCAGTACTTC	CASSATGGVGYEQYF
TRBV29-1	.	13	.	TRBJ2-6	TGCAGCTTGGAGGGGTCTGGGGCCAACGTCCTGACTTTC	CSLEGSGANVLTF
TRBV28	.	12	.	TRBJ2-5	TGTGCCAGCAGGGCCAAGCCCGAGACCCAGTACTTC	CASRAKPETQYF
TRBV7-6	.	14	.	TRBJ2-5	TGTGCCAGCAGCTTAGGGCCAGGGGTTGTGACCCAGTACTTC	CASSLGPGVVTQYF
TRBV20-1	many	13	.	TRBJ1-1	TGCAGTGCTAGAGATATGCGGAACACTGAAGCTTTCTTT	CSARDMRNTEAFF
TRBV5-1	.	19	.	TRBJ2-6	TGCGCCAGCAGCAACACAAAATACGACCGGAGCTCTGGGGCCAACGTCCTGACTTTC	CASSNTKYDRSSGANVLTF